The T cell receptor beta chain under discussion was sequenced for a study of neurological immune-mediated disorders. TCRdb analysed the 5' RACE reads with MiXCR anew, one entry per CDR3 protein. The repertoire has roughly 100,000 distinct CDR3 sequences, about 10% of them found once; the top ten carry about 3%. As for time point: longitudinal time-point 3. This clonotype has a count of ten or more. V dropped 4 bases and J dropped 6 bases, with 13 bases sitting between them. The CDR3 totals 13 residues. The germline V gene encodes CDR1 MNHEY and CDR2 SMNVEV (reference sequence). The sequenced sample consisted of PBMCs. J is TRBJ2-7 and V is TRBV27; D possibly corresponds to TRBD2 (6 bases). This TCR derives from a female donor with HTLV-1-associated myelopathy (HAM/TSP). CDR3 in amino acids: CASSYQGGSEQYF. The CDR3 DNA sequence: TGTGCCAGCAGTTATCAGGGAGGCTCCGAGCAGTACTTC.